These T cell receptor beta chains were read from a single sample in a study of T cell responses to AZD1222 COVID-19 vaccine. Assay: immunoSEQ multiplex PCR; the TCRdb copy retains only in-frame clones and omits some. Of 100,000 to 150,000 clones listed, 80% to 90% are singletons. The sequences come from peripheral blood, collected 28 days after the second AZD1222 dose. Receptors were obtained from an adult who received the AZD1222 COVID-19 vaccine. The CDR3 runs from the conserved cysteine through the conserved F or W. A D gene is named only where the DNA matches it firmly. Clone size is given for some rows only: seen once, a few or many times, or a class if the clone is expanded.

J gene | clone size | D gene | V gene | CDR3 length | CDR3 DNA | CDR3 protein
TRBJ1-5 | once | - | TRBV5-1 | 13 | TGCGCCAGCAGCTTGAACCCAGGTCAGCCCCAGCATTTT | CASSLNPGQPQHF
TRBJ2-6 | - | - | TRBV6-8 | 16 | TGTGCCAGCAGTTACCAGGCAGAGTCTAAGGCCAACGTCCTGACTTTC | CASSYQAESKANVLTF
TRBJ2-1 | - | TRBD2 | TRBV6-5 | 14 | TGTGCCAGCAGCAAACCGGGGGGGGACAATGAGCAGTTCTTC | CASSKPGGDNEQFF
TRBJ2-6 | - | - | TRBV19 | 15 | TGTGCCAGTAGCCTGTGGGGGACTGGGGCCAACGTCCTGACTTTC | CASSLWGTGANVLTF
TRBJ2-7 | - | - | TRBV28 | 12 | TGTGCCAGCAGTTCCCCCTCCTACGAGCAGTACTTC | CASSSPSYEQYF
TRBJ2-1 | - | TRBD2 | TRBV4-3 | 14 | TGCGCCAGCAGCCAAGCCCTAACTAGCGGGGAGCAGTTCTTC | CASSQALTSGEQFF
TRBJ1-1 | once | - | TRBV19 | 12 | TGTGCCAGTAGTATGGGGGCCGGTGAAGCTTTCTTT | CASSMGAGEAFF
TRBJ2-1 | - | TRBD2 | TRBV4-3 | 16 | TGCGCCAGCAGCCATCTCACCGGGACTAGCTCCAATGAGCAGTTCTTC | CASSHLTGTSSNEQFF
TRBJ2-7 | - | TRBD1 | TRBV19 | 14 | TGTGCCAGTAGCCCACCAGGGACAGGGGGCAAGCAGTACTTC | CASSPPGTGGKQYF
TRBJ1-1 | once | TRBD1 | TRBV7-2 | 15 | TGTGCCAGCAGGACTGGGGGGACAGGGGGCGTTGAAGCTTTCTTT | CASRTGGTGGVEAFF
TRBJ2-2 | - | TRBD1 | TRBV4-1 | 17 | TGCGCCAGCAGCCCCTCTCCCGGGACAGTGAACACCGGGGAGCTGTTTTTT | CASSPSPGTVNTGELFF
TRBJ1-2 | - | - | TRBV12-3/TRBV12-4 | 12 | TGTGCCAGCAGTTTAATCGACTATGGCTACACCTTC | CASSLIDYGYTF
TRBJ1-4 | once | - | TRBV7-5 | 16 | TGTGCCAGAAGCTTAGTTCAAAATGCTTCGGGTGAAAAACTGTTTTTT | CARSLVQNASGEKLFF
TRBJ2-3 | - | - | TRBV9 | 15 | TGTGCCAGCAGCGTAGGCCCCGGGAGCGGAGATACGCAGTATTTT | CASSVGPGSGDTQYF
TRBJ1-2 | - | - | TRBV2 | 13 | TGTGCCAGCGGAGACACCCCTAACTATGGCTACACCTTC | CASGDTPNYGYTF
TRBJ1-3 | - | - | TRBV19 | 13 | TGTGCCAGTAGAACAGGGCAAGGAAACACCATATATTTT | CASRTGQGNTIYF
TRBJ1-2 | - | TRBD1 | TRBV6-2/TRBV6-3 | 16 | TGTGCCAGCAGTCCATGGACAGGTCCCGCCGACTATGGCTACACCTTC | CASSPWTGPADYGYTF
TRBJ2-1 | - | TRBD2 | TRBV10-2 | 15 | TGCGCCAGCAGTTTACTAGCGGCATCCTACAATGAGCAGTTCTTC | CASSLLAASYNEQFF
TRBJ2-2 | - | - | TRBV29-1 | 12 | TGCAGCGTTCGGCAGAACACCGGGGAGCTGTTTTTT | CSVRQNTGELFF
TRBJ2-3 | - | - | TRBV28 | 14 | TGTGCCAGCACCCAAAGACAGGCCACAGATACGCAGTATTTT | CASTQRQATDTQYF
TRBJ2-3 | - | - | TRBV7-2 | 13 | TGTGCCAGCAGCCTGGGGACGGGGGATACGCAGTATTTT | CASSLGTGDTQYF
TRBJ1-2 | - | TRBD1 | TRBV13 | 13 | TGTGCCAGCAGCTTGAGGGGGCTAGGTGGCTACACCTTC | CASSLRGLGGYTF
TRBJ1-1 | - | - | TRBV11-3 | 15 | TGTGCCAGCAGCTTAGGGGACCCTAGAGCCACTGAAGCTTTCTTT | CASSLGDPRATEAFF
TRBJ2-5 | - | TRBD1 | TRBV24-1 | 16 | TGTGCCACCAGTGATCCGGACAGGGGGCGCGAAGAGACCCAGTACTTC | CATSDPDRGREETQYF
TRBJ1-5 | once | - | TRBV6-6 | 15 | TGTGCCAGCAGTTCCCCGGGGGGTGGCAATCAGCCCCAGCATTTT | CASSSPGGGNQPQHF
TRBJ1-4 | - | - | TRBV6-5 | 14 | TGTGCCAGCAGTTACCGAGGCCGAAATGAAAAACTGTTTTTT | CASSYRGRNEKLFF
TRBJ2-1 | few | - | TRBV7-9 | 16 | TGTGCCAGCAGCTTAGCCCTGGCAGGGACCCACAATGAGCAGTTCTTC | CASSLALAGTHNEQFF
TRBJ2-1 | once | TRBD1 | TRBV10-3 | 13 | TGTGCCATCGGGGGACAGTATTACAATGAGCAGTTCTTC | CAIGGQYYNEQFF
TRBJ1-5 | - | - | TRBV5-4 | 15 | TGTGCCACCGGTCAAGGACCGGGGGCGGATCAGCCCCAGCATTTT | CATGQGPGADQPQHF
TRBJ1-2 | once | - | TRBV11-2 | 14 | TGTGCCAGCAGCTTAGGGGGTGGTGGCTATGGCTACACCTTC | CASSLGGGGYGYTF
TRBJ1-2 | - | - | TRBV7-3 | 14 | TGTGCCAGCAGCCCTGGGACAACTAACTATGGCTACACCTTC | CASSPGTTNYGYTF
TRBJ1-6 | - | - | TRBV21-1 | 16 | TGTGCCAGCAGCAGCGATGACAGGGGTCGAGATTCACCCCTCCACTTT | CASSSDDRGRDSPLHF
TRBJ1-1 | - | - | TRBV5-1 | 13 | TGCGCCAGCAGCTTGGAGGTGAACACTGAAGCTTTCTTT | CASSLEVNTEAFF
TRBJ1-1 | - | - | TRBV20-1 | 11 | TGCAGTGCTGTCTTAGGCACTGAAGCTTTCTTT | CSAVLGTEAFF
TRBJ1-4 | - | - | TRBV6-1 | 17 | TGTGCCAGCAGTGGGCCCAGGACGGACCCTCGGAATGAAAAACTGTTTTTT | CASSGPRTDPRNEKLFF
TRBJ1-2 | - | - | TRBV4-2 | 14 | TGTGCCAGCAGCCAAGCGCGGGAGGGCTATGGCTACACCTTC | CASSQAREGYGYTF
TRBJ2-7 | - | TRBD1 | TRBV5-4 | 14 | TGTGCCAGCAGCTTACAGGGGAGCTCCTACGAGCAGTACTTC | CASSLQGSSYEQYF
TRBJ2-3 | - | - | TRBV11-3 | 13 | TGTGCCAGCAGCTTACGCAGGATGGATACGCAGTATTTT | CASSLRRMDTQYF
TRBJ1-2 | - | - | TRBV19 | 14 | TGTGCCAGTAGTATGTGGGGGGCCGGGTATGGCTACACCTTC | CASSMWGAGYGYTF
TRBJ2-2 | - | TRBD2 | TRBV3-1/TRBV3-2 | 15 | TGTGCCAGCAAAGATTTAGCGGGATACACCGGGGAGCTGTTTTTT | CASKDLAGYTGELFF
TRBJ2-3 | - | TRBD2 | TRBV6-1 | 14 | TGTGCCAGCAGTGAAGGGACTAGCTCAGATACGCAGTATTTT | CASSEGTSSDTQYF
TRBJ2-3 | - | TRBD2 | TRBV19 | 17 | TGTGCCAGTAGTACCGCCCGGACTAGCGGGGATACAGATACGCAGTATTTT | CASSTARTSGDTDTQYF
TRBJ2-3 | - | TRBD2 | TRBV9 | 16 | TGTGCCAGCAGCGTAGGGGCGGGGACTAGGGGTGATACGCAGTATTTT | CASSVGAGTRGDTQYF
TRBJ2-1 | - | TRBD1 | TRBV7-3 | 13 | TGTGCCAGCAGCCCAGGGGGCTACAATGAGCAGTTCTTC | CASSPGGYNEQFF
TRBJ2-7 | - | - | TRBV7-8 | 14 | TGTGCCAGCACCAAAGAGGGAGAAGCCTACGAGCAGTACTTC | CASTKEGEAYEQYF
TRBJ1-5 | - | - | TRBV6-1 | 15 | TGTGCCAGCAGTGAAGACGTGAGTAGGGATCAGCCCCAGCATTTT | CASSEDVSRDQPQHF
TRBJ1-4 | - | - | TRBV6-2/TRBV6-3 | 12 | TGTGCCAGCAGTTCCCGGGATGAAAAACTGTTTTTT | CASSSRDEKLFF
TRBJ2-7 | - | - | TRBV24-1 | 16 | TGTGCCACCAGTGACTCGGACCAGGGAGTCTCCTACGAGCAGTACTTC | CATSDSDQGVSYEQYF
TRBJ2-5 | - | - | TRBV7-4 | 14 | TGTGCCAGCAGCTTTACCCGGGCTCAAGAGACCCAGTACTTC | CASSFTRAQETQYF
TRBJ1-3 | - | - | TRBV6-6 | 16 | TGTGCCAGCAGTTACTCTACTGCGAGCTCTGGAAACACCATATATTTT | CASSYSTASSGNTIYF
TRBJ2-7 | - | TRBD1 | TRBV11-3 | 16 | TGTGCCAGCAGCTTTAAGACAGGGGAGAGCTCCTACGAGCAGTACTTC | CASSFKTGESSYEQYF
TRBJ2-5 | - | TRBD1 | TRBV5-1 | 16 | TGCGCCAGCAGCCTCTTACCGGGACAGGGGAAGGAGACCCAGTACTTC | CASSLLPGQGKETQYF
TRBJ1-6 | - | - | TRBV30 | 13 | TGTGCCTGGAGTGCGGACTATAATTCACCCCTCCACTTT | CAWSADYNSPLHF
TRBJ2-7 | - | - | TRBV4-2 | 14 | TGTGCCAGCAGCCTTCAGCGGAGCTCCTACGAGCAGTACTTC | CASSLQRSSYEQYF
TRBJ1-2 | - | - | TRBV12-3/TRBV12-4 | 13 | TGTGCCAGCAGGGCACAGGGCTACTATGGCTACACCTTC | CASRAQGYYGYTF
TRBJ2-3 | once | TRBD1 | TRBV2 | 15 | TGTGCCAGCAGGGCTGACAGGGGGCAAGCAGATACGCAGTATTTT | CASRADRGQADTQYF